This TCR beta chain was retrieved from a study of shared clonotypes between healthy human individuals (dated by TCRdb to the early 2020s). Background on the whole study: A couple of women and three men aged 18 to 49 years were included in the cohort. Per donor, leukapheresis produced somewhere between about 0.94 and 8.9 billion PBMCs. The study deeply sequenced blood TCR repertoires of about 5 healthy adults to estimate repertoire size and the extent of clonotype sharing between individuals. For each donor, three plates each were used for CD4 naive and CD4 memory, two plates were used for CD8 naive, and one plate was used for CD8 memory. Different laboratories and diverse techniques were used to prepare libraries and sequence TCR repertoires, to increase sequencing depth and limit assay-specific biases.

Using the deep immunoSEQ assay, multiplex PCR amplified TCR CDR3 regions from genomic DNA. Extracted genomic DNA from each cell subset was distributed evenly across all wells of several immunoSEQ 96-well plates, and each plate was treated as a replicate. Each replicate PCR for sorted subsets received around 200 ng genomic DNA, equal to around 32,000 T cell genomes. Purified libraries were measured with a Qubit 3.0 fluorometer, size-checked on a Bioanalyzer 2100, and measured again with the KAPA Library Quantification kit. Every immunoSEQ 96-well plate was sequenced on a separate single-read 150-cycle Illumina NextSeq 550 flow cell. As for the original processing: Because only junctional sequences without quality scores were contained in the immunoSEQ output, filtering matching that applied to full-length reads could not be performed. To assign V/J genes and CDR3, sequences were annotated against IMGT germline references using PyIR, a Python wrapper for IgBLAST v1.9. Reads were filtered out if the reads had weak V/J assignments (E-value above 1e-6), no CDR3, stop codons, out-of-frame junctions, or ambiguous translated residues. A V3J clonotype was defined by an identical inferred V gene, J gene, and CDR3 amino acid sequence. To compute the percentage overlap between repertoires, the number of shared unique clonotypes was divided by the size of the smaller repertoire. Richness of each repertoire was evaluated using RTK rarefaction, the Chao1 estimator, and Recon v2.1 estimates of unobserved clonotypes. For all TCRbeta clonotypes obtained by the gDNA method from several donors, generation probabilities were computed with OLGA. TCRdb stores this immuneACCESS table with in-frame sequences only. Part of the clones is absent; in the studies checked, under half of the shortfall reflects unresolved V genes, and no reason is known for the rest. Clonal size and the V and J genes are those of that table, whereas D and trimming came from the DNA. Present in this sample are roughly 2.5 million clones, about 92% of which were seen just once. The ten largest account for about 0.13% of the sample.

Healthy HIV-negative adults with no recently reported acute infections or vaccinations were included as donors. Every donor was a Caucasian adult residing in Nashville, Tennessee, USA. CD4+ T cells were enriched through magnetic negative selection, after which naive cells were positively selected on CD45RA and the remaining negative fraction served as the memory subset. Blood was obtained by leukapheresis, after which PBMCs were separated by Ficoll-Histopaque density gradient centrifugation and cryopreserved in liquid nitrogen vapor phase. Analytical flow cytometry was used to check the purity and quantity of each magnetically sorted T cell population. Each sorted fraction had its genomic DNA isolated and then quantified by UV absorbance on a Nanodrop 2000c. The CDR3 holds 17 amino acids from the cysteine to the phenylalanine. The CDR3 DNA has 51 bases and is translated from base 1. CDR1 SEHNR and CDR2 FQNEAQ were looked up in the germline V gene (reference sequence). From V the trimming removes 1 base and from J it removes 5 bases, while the gene matches leave 13 bases of the junction unaccounted for.

Note on this clone: It has no known antigen specificity. Nothing much larger sits one base from this clone, and base qualities are not available.

The paper as a whole reports these results and caveats: Naive subsets generally had larger estimated clonotype richness than memory subsets did. Only blood was sampled, and tissue TCR repertoires likely differ from those in blood. Incomplete sequencing was indicated by rarefaction of sorted-subset datasets, despite the large sequencing depth. Higher generation probabilities were observed for clonotypes shared by all four sorted-subset donors than for non-shared clonotypes. Based on pairwise subsampling, the degree of clonotype sharing among donors was expected to be affected by sequencing depth. Sharing across a few donors was observed for approximately 5% of naive CD4, less than 4% of naive CD8, over 2% of memory CD4, and about 0.39% of memory CD8 clonotypes. The small number of donors limited the genetic and exposure-history diversity represented.

Specimen: naive CD4+ T cells sorted from blood. The label giving this sample's cell subset or site can be read as: CD45RA+ positively selected. The origin of this receptor is a man aged 18 to 29 in good health. The chain uses TRBV7-9 and TRBJ1-2, and TRBD1 matches 7 of the central bases. CDR3 reads: CASSLVSGGDRVYGYTF. In nucleotides, the sequence is TGTGCCAGCAGCTTAGTTTCGGGAGGGGACAGAGTATATGGCTACACCTTC.